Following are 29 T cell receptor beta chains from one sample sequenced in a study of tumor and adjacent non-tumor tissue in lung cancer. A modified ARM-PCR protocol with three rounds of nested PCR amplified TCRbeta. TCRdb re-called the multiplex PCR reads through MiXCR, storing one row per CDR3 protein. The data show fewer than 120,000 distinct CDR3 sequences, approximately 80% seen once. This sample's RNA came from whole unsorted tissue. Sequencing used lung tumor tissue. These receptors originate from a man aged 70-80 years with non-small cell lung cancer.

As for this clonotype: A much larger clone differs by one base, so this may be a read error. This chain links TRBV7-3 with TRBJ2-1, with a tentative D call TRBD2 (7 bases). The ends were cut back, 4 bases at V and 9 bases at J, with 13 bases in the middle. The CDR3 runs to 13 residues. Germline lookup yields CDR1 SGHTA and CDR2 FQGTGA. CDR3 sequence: CASSYGGASEQFF. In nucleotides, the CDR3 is TGTGCCAGCAGCTATGGGGGGGCCAGTGAGCAGTTCTTC. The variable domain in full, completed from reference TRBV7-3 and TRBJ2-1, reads GAGVSQTPSNKVTEKGKYVELRCDPISGHTALYWYRQSLGQGPEFLIYFQGTGAADDSGLPNDRFFAVRPEGSVSTLKIQRTERGDSAVYLCASSYGGASEQFFGPGTRLTVL.

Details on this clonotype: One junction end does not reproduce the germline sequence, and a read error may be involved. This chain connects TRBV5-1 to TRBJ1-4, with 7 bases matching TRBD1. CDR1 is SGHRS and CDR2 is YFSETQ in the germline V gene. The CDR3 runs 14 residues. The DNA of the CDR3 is TGCGCCAGCAGCCTGGTACAGGGGAATGTAAAACTGTTTTTC. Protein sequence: CASSLVQGNVKLFF.

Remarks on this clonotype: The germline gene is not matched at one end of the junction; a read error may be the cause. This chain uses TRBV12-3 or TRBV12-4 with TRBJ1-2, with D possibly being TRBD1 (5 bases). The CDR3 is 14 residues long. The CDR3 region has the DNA TGTGCTAGCAGCCAGTGGGGCACATGCTATGGCTACACCTTC. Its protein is CASSQWGTCYGYTF.

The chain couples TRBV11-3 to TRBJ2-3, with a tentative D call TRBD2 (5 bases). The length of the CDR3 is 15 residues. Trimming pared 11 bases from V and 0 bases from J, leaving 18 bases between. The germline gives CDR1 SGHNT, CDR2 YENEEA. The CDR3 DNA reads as TGTGCCGGCTCCCGTCGGGAAATAAGCACAGATACGCAGTATTTT. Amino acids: CAGSRREISTDTQYF.

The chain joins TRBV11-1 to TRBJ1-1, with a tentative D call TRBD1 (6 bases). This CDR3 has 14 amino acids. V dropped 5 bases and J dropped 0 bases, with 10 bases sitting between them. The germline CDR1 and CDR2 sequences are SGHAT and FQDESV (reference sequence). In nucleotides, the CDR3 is TGTGCCAGCAGCAAGGGGACAATGAACACTGAAGCTTTCTTT. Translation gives CASSKGTMNTEAFF.

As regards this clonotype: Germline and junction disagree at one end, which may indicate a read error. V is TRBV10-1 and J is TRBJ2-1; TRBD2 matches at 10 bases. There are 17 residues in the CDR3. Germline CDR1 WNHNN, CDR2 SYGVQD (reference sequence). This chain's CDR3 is CASSDRSGRARYNELFF. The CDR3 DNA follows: TGCGCCAGCAGTGACAGGAGCGGGAGGGCAAGGTACAATGAGCTGTTCTTC.

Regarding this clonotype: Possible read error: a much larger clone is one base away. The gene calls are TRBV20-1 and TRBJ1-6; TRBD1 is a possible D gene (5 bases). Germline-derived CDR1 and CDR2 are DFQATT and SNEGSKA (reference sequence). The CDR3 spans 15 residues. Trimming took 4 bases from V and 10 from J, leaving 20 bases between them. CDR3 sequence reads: CSAKTRGIFRSPLHF. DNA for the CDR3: TGCAGTGCTAAGACAAGGGGAATTTTTCGGTCACCCCTCCACTTT.

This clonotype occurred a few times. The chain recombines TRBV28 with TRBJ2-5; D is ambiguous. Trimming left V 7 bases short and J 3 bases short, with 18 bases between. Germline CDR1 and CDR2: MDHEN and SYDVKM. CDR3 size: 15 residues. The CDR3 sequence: CASTPISVGKETQYF. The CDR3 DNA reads TGTGCCAGCACTCCCATATCAGTAGGGAAAGAGACCCAGTACTTC. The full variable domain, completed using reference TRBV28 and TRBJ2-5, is DVKVTQSSRYLVKRTGEKVFLECVQDMDHENMFWYRQDPGLGLRLIYFSYDVKMKEKGDIPEGYSVSREKKERFSLILESASTNQTSMYLCASTPISVGKETQYFGPGTRLLVL.

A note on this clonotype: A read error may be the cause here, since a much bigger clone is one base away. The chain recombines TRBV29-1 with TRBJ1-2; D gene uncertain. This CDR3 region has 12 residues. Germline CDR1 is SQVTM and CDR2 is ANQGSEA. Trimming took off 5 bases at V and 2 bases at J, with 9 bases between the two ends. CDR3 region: CSVTASNYGYTF. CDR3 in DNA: TGCAGCGTTACCGCATCCAACTATGGCTACACCTTC.

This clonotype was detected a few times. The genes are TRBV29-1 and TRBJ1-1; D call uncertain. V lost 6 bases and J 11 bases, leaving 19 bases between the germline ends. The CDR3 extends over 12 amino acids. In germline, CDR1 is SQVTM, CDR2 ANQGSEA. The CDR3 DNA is TGCAGCGTCGTGGCGGAGAGGCCTGTGGCTTTCTTT. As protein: CSVVAERPVAFF. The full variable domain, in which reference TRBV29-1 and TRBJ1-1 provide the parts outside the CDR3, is SAVISQKPSRDICQRGTSLTIQCQVDSQVTMMFWYRQQPGQSLTLIATANQGSEATYESGFVIDKFPISRPNLTFSTLTVSNMSPEDSSIYLCSVVAERPVAFFGQGTRLTVV.

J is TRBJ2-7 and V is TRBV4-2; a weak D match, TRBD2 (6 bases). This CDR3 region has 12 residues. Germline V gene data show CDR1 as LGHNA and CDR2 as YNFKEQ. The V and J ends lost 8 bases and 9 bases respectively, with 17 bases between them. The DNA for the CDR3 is TGTGCCAGCGGTCAGGGATCTAGCGTGCAGTACTTC. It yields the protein CASGQGSSVQYF.

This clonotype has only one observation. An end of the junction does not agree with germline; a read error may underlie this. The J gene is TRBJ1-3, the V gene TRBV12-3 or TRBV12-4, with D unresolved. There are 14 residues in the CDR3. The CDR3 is CASSLFYFRNSIYF. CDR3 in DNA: TGTGCCAGCAGTTTATTTTACTTTCGAAACAGCATATATTTT.

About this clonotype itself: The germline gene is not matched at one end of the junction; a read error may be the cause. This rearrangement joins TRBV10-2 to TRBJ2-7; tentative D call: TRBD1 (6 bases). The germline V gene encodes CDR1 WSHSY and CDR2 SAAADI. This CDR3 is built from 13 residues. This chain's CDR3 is CASRTTGFYEKYF. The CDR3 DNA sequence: TGCGCCAGTAGAACGACAGGATTCTACGAGAAGTACTTC.

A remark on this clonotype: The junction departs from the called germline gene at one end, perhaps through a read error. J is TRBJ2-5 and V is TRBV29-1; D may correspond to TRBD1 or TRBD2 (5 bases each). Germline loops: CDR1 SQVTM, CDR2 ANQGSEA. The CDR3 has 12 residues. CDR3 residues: CSIDAGRETQYF. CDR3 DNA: TGCAGCATTGATGCAGGGAGAGAGACCCAGTACTTC.

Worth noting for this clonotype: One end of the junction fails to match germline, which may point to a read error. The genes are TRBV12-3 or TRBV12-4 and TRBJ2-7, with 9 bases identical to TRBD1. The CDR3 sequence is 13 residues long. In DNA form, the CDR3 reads TGTGCTAGCAGTTTAGGGACAGGGTGCGAGCAATACTTC. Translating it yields CASSLGTGCEQYF.

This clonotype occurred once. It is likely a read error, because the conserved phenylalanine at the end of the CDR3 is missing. In DNA form, the CDR3 reads TGTACCAGCAGTTACCCGATGACAGTAGGCCAGCAGGATACGCAGTATTTA. Its translation is CTSSYPMTVGQQDTQYL. V is TRBV6-2 or TRBV6-3 and J is TRBJ2-3, with TRBD1 as a possible D gene (5 bases). CDR3 size: 17 residues. The germline V gene encodes CDR1 MNHEY and CDR2 SVGEGT.

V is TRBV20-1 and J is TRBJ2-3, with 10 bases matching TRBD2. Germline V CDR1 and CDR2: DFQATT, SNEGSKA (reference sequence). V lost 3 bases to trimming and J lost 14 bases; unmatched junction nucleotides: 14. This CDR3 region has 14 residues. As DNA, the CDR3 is TGCAGTGCTAGTACTAGCGGGGAGGCGGATAGGCGGTATTTT. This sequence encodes CSASTSGEADRRYF.

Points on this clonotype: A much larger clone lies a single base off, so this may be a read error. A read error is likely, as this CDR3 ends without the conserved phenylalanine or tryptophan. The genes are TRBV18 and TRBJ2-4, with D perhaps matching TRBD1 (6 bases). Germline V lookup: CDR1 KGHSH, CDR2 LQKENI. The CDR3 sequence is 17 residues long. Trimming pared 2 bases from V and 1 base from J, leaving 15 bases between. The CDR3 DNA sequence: TGTGCCAGCTCACCATCTTCAGGGGCAGGGGCCAAAAACATTCAGTACCTC. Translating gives CASSPSSGAGAKNIQYL.

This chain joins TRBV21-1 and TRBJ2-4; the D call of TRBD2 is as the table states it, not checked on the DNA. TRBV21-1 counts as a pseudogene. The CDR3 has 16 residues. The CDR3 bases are TGTGCCAGCAGCAGAGAAACTAGCCTCGGCAAAAACATTCAGTACTTC. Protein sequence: CASSRETSLGKNIQYF.

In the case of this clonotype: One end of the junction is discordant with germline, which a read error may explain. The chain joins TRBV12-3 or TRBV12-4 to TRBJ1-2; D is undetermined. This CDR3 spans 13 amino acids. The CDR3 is CASSFPKGYDYTF. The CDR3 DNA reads TGTGCCAGCAGTTTTCCCAAGGGCTATGACTACACCTTC.

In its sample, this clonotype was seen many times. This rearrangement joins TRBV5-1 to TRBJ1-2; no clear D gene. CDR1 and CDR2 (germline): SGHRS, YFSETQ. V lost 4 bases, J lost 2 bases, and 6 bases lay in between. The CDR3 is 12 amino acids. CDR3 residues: CASSPDNYGYTF. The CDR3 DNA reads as TGCGCCAGCAGCCCTGACAACTATGGCTACACCTTC.

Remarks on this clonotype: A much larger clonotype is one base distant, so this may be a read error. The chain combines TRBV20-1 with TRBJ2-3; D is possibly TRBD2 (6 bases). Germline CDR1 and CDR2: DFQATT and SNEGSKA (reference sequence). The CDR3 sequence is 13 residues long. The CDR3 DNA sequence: TGCAGTCCTTTTAGCGGACCCACAGATAAGCAGTATTTT. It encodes CSPFSGPTDKQYF.

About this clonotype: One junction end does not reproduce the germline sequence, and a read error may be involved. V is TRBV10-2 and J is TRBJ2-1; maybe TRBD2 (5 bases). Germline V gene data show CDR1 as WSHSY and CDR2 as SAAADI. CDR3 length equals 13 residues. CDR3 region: CTSREAGFNEQFF. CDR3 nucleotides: TGCACCAGCAGAGAGGCGGGCTTTAATGAGCAGTTCTTC.

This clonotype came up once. The CDR3 nucleotides are TGCAGTGCTAAAGACACAGAGTACTATGGCTACACCTTC. Its translation: CSAKDTEYYGYTF. The V gene is TRBV20-1, the J gene TRBJ1-2; D uncertain. Trimming pared 4 bases from V and 3 bases from J, leaving 12 bases between. Germline CDR1 is DFQATT and CDR2 is SNEGSKA (reference sequence). The CDR3 loop spans 13 amino acids.

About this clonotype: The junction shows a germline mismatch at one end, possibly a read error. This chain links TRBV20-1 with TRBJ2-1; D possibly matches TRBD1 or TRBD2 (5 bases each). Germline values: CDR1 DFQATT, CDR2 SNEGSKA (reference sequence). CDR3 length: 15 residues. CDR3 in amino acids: CNARDPAGRYKEQFF. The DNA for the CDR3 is TGCAATGCTAGAGATCCCGCAGGGAGATACAAAGAGCAGTTCTTC.

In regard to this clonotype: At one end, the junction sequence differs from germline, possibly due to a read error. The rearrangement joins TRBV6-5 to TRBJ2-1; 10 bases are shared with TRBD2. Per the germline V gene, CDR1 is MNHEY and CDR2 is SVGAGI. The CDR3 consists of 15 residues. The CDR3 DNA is TGTGCCAGCAGATACCTAGCGGGAGTGGAGAATGAGCAGCTCTTC. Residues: CASRYLAGVENEQLF.

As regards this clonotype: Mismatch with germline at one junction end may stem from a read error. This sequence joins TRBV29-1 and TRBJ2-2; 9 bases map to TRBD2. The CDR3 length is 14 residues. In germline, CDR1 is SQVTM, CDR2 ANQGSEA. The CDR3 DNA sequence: TGTAGCGCTGACGTAGCGGGGGACACCGGAGAGCTGTTTTTT. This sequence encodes CSADVAGDTGELFF.

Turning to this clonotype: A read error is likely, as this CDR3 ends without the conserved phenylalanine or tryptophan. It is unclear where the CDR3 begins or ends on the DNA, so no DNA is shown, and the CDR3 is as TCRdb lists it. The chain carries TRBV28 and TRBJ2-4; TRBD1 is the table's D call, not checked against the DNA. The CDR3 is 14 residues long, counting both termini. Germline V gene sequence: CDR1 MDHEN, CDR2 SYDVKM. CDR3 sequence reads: CASSLQGFGGSPYS.

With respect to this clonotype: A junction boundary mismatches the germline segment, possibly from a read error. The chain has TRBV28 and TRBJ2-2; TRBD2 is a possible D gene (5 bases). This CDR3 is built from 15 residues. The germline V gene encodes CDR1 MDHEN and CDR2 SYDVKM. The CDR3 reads CATSLMGSNTGELSF. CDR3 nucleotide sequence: TGTGCCACCAGTTTAATGGGCTCGAACACCGGGGAGCTGTCTTTT.